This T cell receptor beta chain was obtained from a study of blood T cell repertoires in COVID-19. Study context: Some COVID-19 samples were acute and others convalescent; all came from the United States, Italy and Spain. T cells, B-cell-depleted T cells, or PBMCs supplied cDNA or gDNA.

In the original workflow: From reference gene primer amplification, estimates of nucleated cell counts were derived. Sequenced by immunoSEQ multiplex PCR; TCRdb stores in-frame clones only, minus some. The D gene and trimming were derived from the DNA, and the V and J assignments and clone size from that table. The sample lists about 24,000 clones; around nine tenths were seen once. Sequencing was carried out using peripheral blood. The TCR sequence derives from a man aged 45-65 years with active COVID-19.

The CDR3 bases are TGTGCCAGCAGCCGGGACTACTTCTCCTACAATGAGCAGTTCTTC. Translation gives CASSRDYFSYNEQFF. The gene calls are TRBV5-4 and TRBJ2-1, with 7 bases identical to TRBD2. CDR1 and CDR2 from the germline V gene are SGHNT and YYREEE (reference sequence). CDR3 size: 15 residues. V gave up 4 bases and J gave up 0 bases; unmatched junction bases: 4.